This T cell receptor beta chain was found in a study of T cell changes during pregnancy in multiple sclerosis. TCRdb's copy holds only in-frame clones and misses some; the assay was immunoSEQ multiplex PCR. The sample includes about 50,000 clones, about nine tenths of them seen just once. Germline V gives CDR1 PRHDT, CDR2 FYEKMQ (reference sequence). Trimming cost V 3 bases and J 2 bases; bases outside gene matches: 9. The CDR3 has 16 residues. The sequenced sample was CD4+ T cells from peripheral blood mononuclear cells, obtained in the second trimester of pregnancy. The chain employs TRBV13 and TRBJ1-2, with TRBD1 matching 7 bases. This receptor was identified in a female donor with multiple sclerosis, enrolled in a pregnancy study. CDR3 sequence reads: CASSFPPGQQNYGYTF. The CDR3, as DNA: TGTGCCAGCAGCTTTCCTCCGGGACAGCAGAACTATGGCTACACCTTC.